This record looks at one T cell receptor (beta chain) sequence and its context. Germline loops: CDR1 SGHDT, CDR2 YYEEEE. V was clipped by 7 bases and J by 3 bases, with 20 bases between them. This CDR3 comprises 16 residues. The data stem from a study of blood T cells in healthy people across ages. Using a J-beta primer mix together with a sample-barcoded 5' primer, a second PCR was run for about 6 to 11 cycles. MiXCR, applied by TCRdb to the 5' RACE reads, yields one record per CDR3 protein. The sample includes hundreds of thousands of distinct CDR3 sequences, around a fifth seen only once; the top ten take 3% to 4%.

The receptor was isolated from a man between 65 and 80 years old in good health. Sequences were obtained from blood. V usage is TRBV5-6 and J usage is TRBJ2-1; weak D call: TRBD2 (6 bases). The CDR3: CASGAGGKGIYNEQFF. The CDR3, as DNA: TGTGCCAGCGGCGCTGGGGGGAAGGGAATCTACAATGAGCAGTTCTTC.